This T cell receptor (beta chain) was retrieved from a study of identical twins. Study-level results: Clonotypes of the beta chain that were abundant in cord blood carried fewer insertions (memory repertoires showed none). Excess twin sharing in beta out-of-frame sequences was weaker. Shared out-of-frame alpha sequences (those common to twins) showed excess low generation probability.

Notes on this clonotype: Its target is not known.

Trimming pared 7 bases from V and 0 bases from J, leaving 17 bases between. The CDR3 has 16 residues. CDR1 and CDR2 (germline): SGHRS, YFSETQ. MiXCR, run by TCRdb on the 5' RACE reads, gives a single entry per CDR3 protein. Among around 1.7 million distinct CDR3 sequences listed, 25% to 35% were seen once. The donor group consisted entirely of healthy Caucasians. The chain has TRBV5-1 and TRBJ2-1, with D tentatively TRBD1 (5 bases). The origin of this receptor is a newborn girl in good health. The sample consisted of cord blood. The CDR3 DNA reads as TGCGCCAGCGATTGGGGAAACAGGTACTCCTACAATGAGCAGTTCTTC. The encoded protein is CASDWGNRYSYNEQFF.